The clone carrying this T cell receptor (beta chain) was counted ten times or more. Germline-derived CDR1 and CDR2 are MNHEY and SVGEGT. The CDR3 consists of 15 residues. Trimming shortened V by 8 bases and J by 7 bases, and 22 bases separated the two germline ends. Time point specified: newly diagnosed GD, antithyroid drugs for less than 3 months. The TCR library was made from RNA extracted from PBMCs. These data come from a study of regulatory T cells in long-lasting Graves disease. Library construction for TCR beta used iRepertoire HTBI primers and Arm-PCR of CDR3 regions. Via MiXCR, TCRdb re-called the multiplex PCR reads, giving one row per CDR3 protein. The sample has about 540,000 distinct CDR3 sequences, approximately 15% seen once. The same sample was also used in a study of T cells in Graves' hyperthyroidism and ophthalmopathy. From that second work: Initially, a first-round RT-PCR of the TCR CDR3 employed the HTBI primer set.

This chain connects TRBV6-2 or TRBV6-3 to TRBJ2-3; D is perhaps TRBD1 (6 bases). The TCR was taken from a man aged 30 to 39 with Graves disease. The sample in question was peripheral blood mononuclear cells (PBMCs), obtained at new diagnosis, from a patient treated with antithyroid drugs. In nucleotides, the CDR3 is TGTGCCAGCTTTGGACAGAGCCACCTTGGTAATACGCAGTATTTT. This gives the protein CASFGQSHLGNTQYF.